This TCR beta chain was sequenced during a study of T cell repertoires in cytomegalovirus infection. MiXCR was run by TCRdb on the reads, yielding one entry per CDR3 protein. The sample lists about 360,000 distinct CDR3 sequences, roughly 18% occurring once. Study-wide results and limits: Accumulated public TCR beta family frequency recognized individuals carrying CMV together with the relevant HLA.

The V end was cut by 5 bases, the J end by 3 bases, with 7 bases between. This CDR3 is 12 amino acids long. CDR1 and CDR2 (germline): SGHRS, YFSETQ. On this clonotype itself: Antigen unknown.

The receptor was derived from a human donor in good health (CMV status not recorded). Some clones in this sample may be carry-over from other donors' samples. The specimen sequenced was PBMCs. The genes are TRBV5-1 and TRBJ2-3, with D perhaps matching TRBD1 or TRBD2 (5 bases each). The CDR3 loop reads CASRGETDTQYF. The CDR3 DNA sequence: TGCGCCAGCAGAGGGGAGACAGATACGCAGTATTTT.